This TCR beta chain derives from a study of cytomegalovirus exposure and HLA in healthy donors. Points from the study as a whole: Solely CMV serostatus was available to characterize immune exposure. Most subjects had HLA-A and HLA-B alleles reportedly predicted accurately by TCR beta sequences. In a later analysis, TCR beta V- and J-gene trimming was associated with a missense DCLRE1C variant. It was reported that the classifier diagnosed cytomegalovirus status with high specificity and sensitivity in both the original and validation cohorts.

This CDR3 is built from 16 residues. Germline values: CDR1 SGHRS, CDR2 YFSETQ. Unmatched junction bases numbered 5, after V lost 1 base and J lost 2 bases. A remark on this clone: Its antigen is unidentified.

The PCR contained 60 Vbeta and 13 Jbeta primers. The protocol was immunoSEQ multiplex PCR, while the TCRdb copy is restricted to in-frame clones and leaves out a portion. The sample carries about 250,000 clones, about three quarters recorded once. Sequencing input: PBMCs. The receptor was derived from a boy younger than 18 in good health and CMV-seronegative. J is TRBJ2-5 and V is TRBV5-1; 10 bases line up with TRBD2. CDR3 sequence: CASSLRLAGFQETQYF. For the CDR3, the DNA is TGCGCCAGCAGCTTGAGACTAGCGGGCTTTCAAGAGACCCAGTACTTC. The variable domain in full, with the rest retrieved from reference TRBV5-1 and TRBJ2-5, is KAGVTQTPRYLIKTRGQQVTLSCSPISGHRSVSWYQQTPGQGLQFLFEYFSETQRNKGNFPGRFSGRQFSNSRSEMNVSTLELGDSALYLCASSLRLAGFQETQYFGPGTRLLVL.